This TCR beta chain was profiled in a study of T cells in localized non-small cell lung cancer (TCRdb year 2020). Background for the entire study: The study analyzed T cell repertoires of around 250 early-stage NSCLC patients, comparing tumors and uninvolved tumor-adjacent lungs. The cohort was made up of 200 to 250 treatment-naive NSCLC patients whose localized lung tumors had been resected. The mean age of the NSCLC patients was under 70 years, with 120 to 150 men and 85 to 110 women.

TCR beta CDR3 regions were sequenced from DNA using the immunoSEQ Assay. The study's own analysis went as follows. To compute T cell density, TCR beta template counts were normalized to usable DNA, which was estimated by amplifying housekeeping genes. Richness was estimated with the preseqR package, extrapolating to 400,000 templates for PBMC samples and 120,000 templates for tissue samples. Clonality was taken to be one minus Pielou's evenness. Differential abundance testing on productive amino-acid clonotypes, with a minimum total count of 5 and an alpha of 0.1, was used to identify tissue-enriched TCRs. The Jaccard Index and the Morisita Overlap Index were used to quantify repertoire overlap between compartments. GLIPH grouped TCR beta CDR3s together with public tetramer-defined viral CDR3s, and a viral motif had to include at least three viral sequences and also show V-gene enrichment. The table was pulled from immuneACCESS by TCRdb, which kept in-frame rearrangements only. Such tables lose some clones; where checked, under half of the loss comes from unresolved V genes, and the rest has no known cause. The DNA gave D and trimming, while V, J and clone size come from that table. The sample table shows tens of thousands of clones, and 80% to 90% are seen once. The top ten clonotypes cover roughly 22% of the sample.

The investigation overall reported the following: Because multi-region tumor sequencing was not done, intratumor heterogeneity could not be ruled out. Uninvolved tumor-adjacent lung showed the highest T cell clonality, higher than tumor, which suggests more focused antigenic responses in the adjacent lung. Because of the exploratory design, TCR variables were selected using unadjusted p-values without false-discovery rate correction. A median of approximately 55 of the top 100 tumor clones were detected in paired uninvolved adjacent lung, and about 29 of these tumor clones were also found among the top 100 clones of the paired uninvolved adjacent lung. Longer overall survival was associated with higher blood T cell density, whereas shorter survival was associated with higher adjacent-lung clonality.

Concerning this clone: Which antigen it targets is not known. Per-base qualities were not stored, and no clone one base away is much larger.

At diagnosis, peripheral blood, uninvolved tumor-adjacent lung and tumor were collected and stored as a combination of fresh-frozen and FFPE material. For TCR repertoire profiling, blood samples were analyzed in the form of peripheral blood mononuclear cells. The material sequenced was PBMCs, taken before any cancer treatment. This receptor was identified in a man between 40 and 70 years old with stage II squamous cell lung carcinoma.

The CDR3 region reads CASSVEGQGISPLHF. The nucleotide sequence is given as TGTGCCAGCAGCGTAGAGGGACAGGGGATTTCACCCCTCCACTTT. The sequence is built from TRBV9 and TRBJ1-6, with TRBD1 matching 10 junction bases. V ends up 0 bases short and J 9 bases short, with an unmatched junction base count of 3. From the cysteine through the phenylalanine, the CDR3 covers 15 amino acids. The entry retains the CDR3 DNA only, 45 bases that are in frame from base 1. According to the germline V gene, CDR1 reads SGDLS and CDR2 reads YYNGEE.